This is a list of T cell receptor beta chains from one sample in a study of cytomegalovirus exposure and HLA in healthy donors. Method: immunoSEQ multiplex PCR; TCRdb's copy keeps in-frame clones and lacks some. The table lists some 150,000 clones, roughly 80% of them singletons. Input material: PBMCs. The receptors shown here come from a male donor in good health and CMV-seronegative. CDR3s include the opening cysteine and the closing phenylalanine or tryptophan. A D gene is named only where the DNA matches it firmly. Some rows mark clone size as missing; the rest say once, few, many or name a class of expanded clone.

V,size,D,J,DNA,CDR3
TRBV4-1,.,TRBD1,TRBJ2-7,TGCGCCAGCAGCCATTCCGGGACAGGGGACTACGAGCAGTACTTC,CASSHSGTGDYEQYF
TRBV27,.,TRBD2,TRBJ2-7,TGTGCCAGCAAGTTTAGACTAGCGGCCTCCTACGAGCAGTACTTC,CASKFRLAASYEQYF
TRBV7-3,.,TRBD1,TRBJ2-7,TGTGCCAGCAGCCGGACAGGCTCCTACGAGCAGTACTTC,CASSRTGSYEQYF
TRBV5-6,.,.,TRBJ2-5,TGTGCCAGCAGCTTGGATCGGGGGGCAACCCAGTACTTC,CASSLDRGATQYF
TRBV5-5,.,TRBD1,TRBJ2-7,TGTGCCAGCAGCTTGGATGGCACAGGGGGCTTCGAGCAGTACTTC,CASSLDGTGGFEQYF
TRBV7-8,.,TRBD2,TRBJ2-1,TGTGCCAGCAGCCCATTAGCGGGGGGGCTAAATGAGCAGTTCTTC,CASSPLAGGLNEQFF
TRBV5-1,.,TRBD1,TRBJ1-4,TGCGCCAGCACCCGGACAGGTCAAAGTGAAAAACTGTTTTTT,CASTRTGQSEKLFF
TRBV9,.,.,TRBJ1-2,TGTGCCAGCAGCGTAGGATTGGACATCTATGGCTACACCTTC,CASSVGLDIYGYTF
TRBV27,.,.,TRBJ1-1,TGTGCCAGCAGTTTCGTTCGGGGGGACACTGAAGCTTTCTTT,CASSFVRGDTEAFF
TRBV6-5,.,.,TRBJ2-7,TGTGCCAGCAGTTACTCTGGGCGTTACAGCTCCTACGAGCAGTACTTC,CASSYSGRYSSYEQYF
TRBV4-2,.,.,TRBJ2-2,TGTGCCAGCAGCCAAAGGACAACCAACACCGGGGAGCTGTTTTTT,CASSQRTTNTGELFF
TRBV29-1,.,.,TRBJ2-1,TGCAGCGTAACCTCGGGACTGACCGTAGATGAGCAGTTCTTC,CSVTSGLTVDEQFF
TRBV29-1,.,.,TRBJ1-1,TGCAGCGTTCGAGCCAGGCCAGGGATGATGGACACTGAAGCTTTCTTT,CSVRARPGMMDTEAFF
TRBV28,.,TRBD1,TRBJ2-5,TGTGCCAGCAGTTTCAGGGGGCCAGAGACCCAGTACTTC,CASSFRGPETQYF
TRBV7-2,.,TRBD1,TRBJ2-2,TGTGCCAGCAGCCCGTGGGGACAGGGGTTGAACACCGGGGAGCTGTTTTTT,CASSPWGQGLNTGELFF
TRBV5-6,once,.,TRBJ2-1,TGTGCCAGCAGCTTGCAGGGGAAATCCTACAATGAGCAGTTCTTC,CASSLQGKSYNEQFF
TRBV25-1,.,.,TRBJ2-7,TGTGCCAGCAGTGAATCGTACTACGAGCAGTACTTC,CASSESYYEQYF
TRBV10-2,.,TRBD1,TRBJ2-7,TGCGCCAGCAGTGTCGACAGGGAACGGCACGAGCAGTACTTC,CASSVDRERHEQYF
TRBV10-3,.,TRBD2,TRBJ2-3,TGTGCCATCAGTGACCCGACTAGCGGGAGGGCGGATACGCAGTATTTT,CAISDPTSGRADTQYF
TRBV7-9,.,.,TRBJ1-1,TGTTCCAGCAGCTCTGCGTGGAACACTGAAGCTTTCTTT,CSSSSAWNTEAFF
TRBV27,.,.,TRBJ1-2,TGTGCCAGCAGTCCGCTTGGAGCCATGAACTATGGCTACACCTTC,CASSPLGAMNYGYTF
TRBV6-5,.,.,TRBJ2-7,TGTGCCAGCAGTTGGACGGGGTCCACCTACGAGCAGTACTTC,CASSWTGSTYEQYF
TRBV9,.,.,TRBJ1-2,TGTGCCAGCAGCGTAGCTTCTGGAGTTAACTATGGCTACACCTTC,CASSVASGVNYGYTF
TRBV4-3,.,.,TRBJ2-1,TGCGCCAGCAGCCAAGATTGGCAGGGCAATGAGCAGTTCTTC,CASSQDWQGNEQFF
TRBV6-6,.,TRBD1,TRBJ1-2,TGTGCCAGCAGTTACTTCACAGGGGAAGAGGGTGGCTACACCTTC,CASSYFTGEEGGYTF
TRBV28,once,TRBD1,TRBJ1-2,TGTGCCAGCACGACAGGGTATGGCTACACCTTC,CASTTGYGYTF
TRBV19,.,TRBD1,TRBJ2-2,TGTGCCAGTAGTAACAGGGGGGACACCGGGGAGCTGTTTTTT,CASSNRGDTGELFF
TRBV28,.,.,TRBJ1-4,TGTGCCAGCACACCACGGACAGTTGGGGAAAAACTGTTTTTT,CASTPRTVGEKLFF
TRBV2,.,.,TRBJ2-3,TGTGCCAGCATCGAAGGGGCAGGGTGGACCTCTAGCACAGATACGCAGTATTTT,CASIEGAGWTSSTDTQYF
TRBV5-8,.,.,TRBJ2-7,TGTGCCAGCAGCCCGTCCTCCTTCTCCTACGAGCAGTACTTC,CASSPSSFSYEQYF
TRBV7-9,.,TRBD2,TRBJ2-2,TGTTCCAGCAGCTCCGGGCTAGCGGGAGGGCCGAACACCGGGGAGCTGTTTTTT,CSSSSGLAGGPNTGELFF
TRBV11-3,.,.,TRBJ2-1,TGTGCCAGCAGCTTAAGTCAGTTTCGGGGAAACAATGAGCAGTTCTTC,CASSLSQFRGNNEQFF
TRBV27,.,.,TRBJ1-1,TGTGCCAGCAGTCCGGGGGGCCACCGACGGACGGGTTTAGCTTTCTTT,CASSPGGHRRTGLAFF